These 2 T cell receptor beta chains were sequenced from one sample in a study of blood T cell repertoires in COVID-19. TCRdb's copy holds only in-frame clones and misses some; the assay was immunoSEQ multiplex PCR. Among 140,000 or so clones listed, around 86% were seen once. Source material: peripheral blood. The origin of the receptors is a human donor in a cohort sampled during active COVID-19.

The chain couples TRBV25-1 to TRBJ1-2; no firm D call. Per germline, CDR1 MGHDK and CDR2 SYGVNS. This CDR3 is built from 14 residues. The V and J ends lost 3 bases and 7 bases respectively, with 15 bases between them. The CDR3: CASSEPGNGGGYTF. CDR3 DNA sequence: TGTGCCAGCAGTGAGCCCGGGAATGGAGGTGGCTACACCTTC.

In its sample, this clone was seen once. The gene calls are TRBV30 and TRBJ2-2; 8 bases are shared with TRBD1. This CDR3 contains 17 residues. Germline loops: CDR1 GTSNPN, CDR2 SVGIG (reference sequence). The V segment lost 2 bases and the J segment 1 base; nucleotides outside the gene matches: 9. The CDR3 nucleotides are TGTGCCTGGAGTCCTAAAACCGGGACAGGGAACACCGGGGAGCTGTTTTTT. Amino acid sequence: CAWSPKTGTGNTGELFF.